Listed here is a single T cell receptor beta chain. Its binding antigen is unknown. No clone much larger than this one lies a single base away; base qualities are absent. The data belong to a study of response to subunit inactivated influenza vaccine (dated by TCRdb to 2017 to 2018). Turning to the overall study: To follow how T cells responded to a trivalent subunit inactivated influenza vaccine, the researchers relied on deep quantitative profiling of the T cell receptor repertoire. On the study overall, not on this receptor specifically: The authors proposed that each seasonal influenza vaccination may bring in only a limited number of new T cells.

Libraries came from RT-PCR. Sequenced on an Illumina HiSeq 2500. TCRdb itself trimmed the public reads at Q25 with fastp, ran MiXCR and retained productive beta chains. Rows with a matching CDR3 protein are joined into one entry that keeps the most common DNA and genes. Present in this sample are 500,000 to 600,000 distinct CDR3 sequences, approximately 7.6% of which were seen just once. The biggest ten clones account for 10% to 15% of the sample. This specimen was PBMCs from blood, taken less than 30 months after vaccination. The sequence derives from a man aged 45-69 years who received an inactivated influenza vaccine. Donor details come from another sample of the same person, matched by shared clones.

The CDR3 has the sequence CSVFARANYNEQFF. The nucleotide sequence is TGCAGCGTCTTTGCCAGGGCGAACTACAATGAGCAGTTCTTC. The chain links TRBV29-1 with TRBJ2-1; TRBD1 is perhaps the D gene, given 5 matching bases. V lost 6 bases and J lost 3 bases; the stretch between them is 15 bases long. From a lookup of the germline V gene, CDR1 and CDR2 are SQVTM and ANQGSEA. Counted from cysteine to phenylalanine, this CDR3 has 14 amino acids. Just CDR3 DNA is preserved here, 42 bases in frame from base 1.